This T cell receptor beta chain was recorded in a study of identical twins. Study-wide results and caveats: Insertions were reduced in abundant cord blood beta clonotypes but not in memory repertoires.

This clonotype was recorded many times. Its antigen is not identified. All donors were healthy Caucasians. The CDR3 has 17 amino acids. The J segment lost 5 bases and the V segment lost 3 bases, leaving 9 bases of the junction unmatched. Each CDR3 protein gets one entry after TCRdb re-called the 5' RACE reads with MiXCR. The sample lists 750,000 to 950,000 distinct CDR3 sequences, over 9% occurring once. Another study also made use of these data, one on yellow fever vaccine responses in identical twins. That paper adds: Twins' T cell vaccine responses reportedly looked partly convergent, partly personalized.

The chain is built from TRBV12-3 or TRBV12-4 and TRBJ2-1; 11 bases line up with TRBD2. The sample taken for sequencing was PBMCs. This receptor was taken from a woman between 18 and 29 years old in good health. In nucleotides, the CDR3 is TGTGCCAGCAGTTTCCTGCTGGGACTAGCGGCGAACAATGAGCAGTTCTTC. Residues: CASSFLLGLAANNEQFF.